These 19 T cell receptor beta chains were sequenced from one sample in a study of shared clonotypes between healthy human individuals. CD45RO negativity and positive selection for CCR7 defined naive CD8 cells, a population that excluded terminally differentiated effector memory CD45RA+ cells. Assay used: immunoSEQ multiplex PCR; TCRdb lists only in-frame clones, some missing. The sample lists about 800,000 clones; around 96% were seen once. Sequencing used naive CD8+ T cells sorted from blood. These receptors all stem from a young man in good health.

The V gene is TRBV30, the J gene TRBJ2-1; 9 nucleotides line up with TRBD2. The J segment lost 8 bases and the V segment lost 5 bases, leaving 13 bases of the junction unmatched. This CDR3 comprises 15 residues. From germline, CDR1 is GTSNPN and CDR2 SVGIG (reference sequence). The CDR3 loop reads CAWDEGGRALYEQFF. CDR3 in DNA: TGTGCCTGGGATGAGGGCGGGAGGGCCCTTTATGAGCAGTTCTTC.

This chain joins TRBV27 and TRBJ2-7; 13 bases are shared with TRBD2. The CDR3 contains 15 residues. Germline trimming cut 6 bases from V and 3 bases from J; bases unmatched to any gene: 5. The germline V gene has CDR1 MNHEY and CDR2 SMNVEV (reference sequence). The CDR3 nucleotides are TGTGCCAGCAGCCCTCGGACTAGCGGGAGCTACGAGCAGTACTTC. Its protein product is CASSPRTSGSYEQYF.

The genes are TRBV7-9 and TRBJ2-7, with 8 bases that match TRBD1. With V trimmed by 2 bases and J by 3 bases, 12 bases remained unmatched. CDR1 and CDR2 from the germline V gene are SEHNR and FQNEAQ (reference sequence). The CDR3 is 17 amino acids. CDR3 in amino acids: CASSLKPDREILYEQYF. As DNA, the CDR3 is TGTGCCAGCAGCTTAAAACCGGACAGGGAGATTCTCTACGAGCAGTACTTC.

V is TRBV7-8 and J is TRBJ2-7; weak D call: TRBD2 (6 bases). V shed 2 bases and J shed 4 bases, with 9 bases lying between them. CDR3 length: 13 amino acids. Per germline, CDR1 SGHVS and CDR2 FQNEAQ. CDR3 in amino acids: CASSLRRGYEQYF. The CDR3 DNA is TGTGCCAGCAGCTTACGGAGGGGATACGAGCAGTACTTC.

V and J are TRBV11-2 and TRBJ2-7, with a tentative D call TRBD2 (5 bases). The CDR3 length is 16 residues. Trimming took 4 bases from V and 2 from J, leaving 18 bases between them. CDR1 and CDR2 (germline): SGHAT, FQNNGV. CDR3 sequence reads: CASSYRLAGMAYEQYF. CDR3 DNA sequence: TGTGCCAGCAGCTACAGACTCGCGGGTATGGCCTACGAGCAGTACTTC. Together with reference TRBV11-2 and TRBJ2-7, the CDR3 gives the full variable domain: EAGVAQSPRYKIIEKRQSVAFWCNPISGHATLYWYQQILGQGPKLLIQFQNNGVVDDSQLPKDRFSAERLKGVDSTLKIQPAKLEDSAVYLCASSYRLAGMAYEQYFGPGTRLTVT.

This chain connects TRBV5-1 to TRBJ2-7, with 8 positions matching TRBD2. The V gene's germline CDR1 is SGHRS and CDR2 YFSETQ. V shed 4 bases, J shed 2 bases, and the junction held 5 bases outside the gene matches. The CDR3 sequence is 14 residues long. The CDR3 is CASSGLSGAYEQYF. CDR3 nucleotide sequence: TGCGCCAGCAGCGGACTTAGCGGGGCCTACGAGCAGTACTTC.

V usage is TRBV29-1 and J usage is TRBJ2-1; 8 bases align to TRBD1. Germline trimming cut 1 base from V and 7 bases from J; bases unmatched to any gene: 9. The CDR3 spans 15 residues. Germline CDR1 reads SQVTM; CDR2 reads ANQGSEA. CDR3 nucleotides: TGCAGCGTTGAAGGACCGGACAGGGAAGATAATGAGCAGTTCTTC. This encodes CSVEGPDREDNEQFF.

This chain uses TRBV19 with TRBJ2-3; D is possibly TRBD1 or TRBD2 (6 bases each). Germline CDR1 reads LNHDA; CDR2 reads SQIVND (reference sequence). Trimming pared 5 bases from V and 2 bases from J, leaving 14 bases between. This CDR3 has 15 amino acids. This CDR3 reads CASSYGGRTTDTQYF. CDR3 nucleotide sequence: TGTGCCAGTAGTTACGGGGGCAGGACCACAGATACGCAGTATTTT.

The count of this clone is one. This chain uses TRBV6-5 with TRBJ2-3, with TRBD1 identical over 7 bases. The germline gives CDR1 MNHEY, CDR2 SVGAGI. This CDR3 is built from 15 residues. V lost 4 bases to trimming and J lost 0 bases; unmatched junction nucleotides: 4. The DNA for the CDR3 is TGTGCCAGCAGTTTGGGACAGACCAGCACAGATACGCAGTATTTT. It translates to CASSLGQTSTDTQYF.

The chain combines TRBV30 with TRBJ2-2, with 7 positions matching TRBD2. The length of the CDR3 is 14 residues. The V gene end was trimmed by 1 base and the J gene end by 1 base; junction bases not matched to a gene: 0. Germline V gene lookup returns CDR1 GTSNPN and CDR2 SVGIG (reference sequence). The CDR3, as DNA: TGTGCCTGGAGTGGCGGGGGGAACACCGGGGAGCTGTTTTTT. Translation: CAWSGGGNTGELFF. The whole variable domain, remainder taken from reference TRBV30 and TRBJ2-2, is SQTIHQWPATLVQPVGSPLSLECTVEGTSNPNLYWYRQAAGRGLQLLFYSVGIGQISSEVPQNLSASRPQDRQFILSSKKLLLSDSGFYLCAWSGGGNTGELFFGEGSRLTVL.

This chain joins TRBV18 and TRBJ2-1; D is ambiguous. Germline-derived CDR1 and CDR2 are KGHSH and LQKENI. The V end was cut by 0 bases, the J end by 0 bases, with 9 bases between. This CDR3 comprises 16 residues. Here the CDR3 DNA reads TGTGCCAGCTCACCACCGGGCAGAAGCTCCTACAATGAGCAGTTCTTC. It codes for CASSPPGRSSYNEQFF.

Turning to this clone: The sample contains more than one DNA sequence encoding this CDR3. The chain has TRBV5-1 and TRBJ2-3; 8 bases match TRBD2. Per germline, CDR1 SGHRS and CDR2 YFSETQ. J gave up 3 bases and V 0 bases, and 3 bases lay outside the gene matches. The CDR3 has 15 amino acids. The CDR3 DNA reads TGCGCCAGCAGCTTGGGACTAGCGAGTACAGATACGCAGTATTTT. Protein product: CASSLGLASTDTQYF.

This chain connects TRBV4-1 to TRBJ1-1; TRBD1 is a possible D gene (6 bases). The V end was cut by 7 bases, the J end by 2 bases, with 14 bases between. The CDR3 sequence is 14 residues long. Germline lookup yields CDR1 MGHRA and CDR2 YSYEKL. DNA for the CDR3: TGCGCCAGCACCTATGCGGACAGCAACACTGAAGCTTTCTTT. It codes for CASTYADSNTEAFF.

The rearrangement joins TRBV2 to TRBJ1-1; no clear D gene. Trimming left V 4 bases short and J 4 bases short, with 7 bases between. The CDR3 is made up of 12 amino acids. Germline V gives CDR1 SNHLY, CDR2 FYNNEI. CDR3 DNA sequence: TGTGCCAGCAGTGGATTGAGCACTGAAGCTTTCTTT. As protein: CASSGLSTEAFF.

The gene calls are TRBV7-2 and TRBJ2-7; the D gene is possibly TRBD1 (5 bases). The germline gives CDR1 SGHTA, CDR2 FQGNSA. The CDR3 runs to 14 residues. Trimming removed 10 bases at V and 1 base at J, with 17 bases between. The DNA for the CDR3 is TGTGCCACCCTCTCGTTTAGGGGTTCCTACGAGCAGTACTTC. It yields the protein CATLSFRGSYEQYF.

This clone was picked up one time. The chain has TRBV28 and TRBJ1-4; a possible D gene is TRBD1 (6 bases). V lost 6 bases and J 0 bases, leaving 17 bases between the germline ends. The CDR3 is 17 amino acids. CDR1 MDHEN and CDR2 SYDVKM come from the germline V gene. The CDR3 DNA reads as TGTGCCAGCAGCCCCGTGGGGGCAGGTGCAACTAATGAAAAACTGTTTTTT. Translating gives CASSPVGAGATNEKLFF.

The V gene is TRBV4-1, the J gene TRBJ2-3; perhaps TRBD2 as D (6 bases). The CDR3 contains 16 residues. Trimming removed 2 bases from V and 4 bases from J, with 16 bases in between. Per the germline V gene, CDR1 is MGHRA and CDR2 is YSYEKL. The CDR3 DNA follows: TGCGCCAGCAGCCAACGAAGCGTCCGCGGGGCAGATACGCAGTATTTT. Its protein product is CASSQRSVRGADTQYF.

The genes are TRBV10-1 and TRBJ2-1; 8 bases match TRBD2. The CDR3 extends over 17 amino acids. Trimming at V came to 6 bases and at J to 0 bases, leaving 10 bases not matched to a gene. Per germline, CDR1 WNHNN and CDR2 SYGVQD (reference sequence). This chain's CDR3 is CASSAGAGDSSYNEQFF. As DNA, the CDR3 is TGCGCCAGCAGCGCTGGAGCGGGAGATAGCTCCTACAATGAGCAGTTCTTC.

The chain recombines TRBV7-9 with TRBJ2-2; D gene ambiguous. Trimming cost V 6 bases and J 5 bases, with 7 bases left between them. The CDR3 has 12 residues. CDR1 and CDR2 (germline): SEHNR, FQNEAQ (reference sequence). CDR3: CASSSRTGELFF. The CDR3 DNA is TGTGCCAGCAGTTCGCGAACCGGGGAGCTGTTTTTT. Full variable domain (rest looked up from reference TRBV7-9 and TRBJ2-2): DTGVSQNPRHKITKRGQNVTFRCDPISEHNRLYWYRQTLGQGPEFLTYFQNEAQLEKSRLLSDRFSAERPKGSFSTLEIQRTEQGDSAMYLCASSSRTGELFFGEGSRLTVL.